The rows below give T cell receptor beta chains drawn from one sample of a study of regulatory T cells in long-lasting Graves disease. TCRdb reprocessed the multiplex PCR reads with MiXCR, giving one entry per CDR3 protein. The sample holds a few hundred thousand distinct CDR3 sequences, roughly 12% seen once. These data are also associated with another study on T cells in Graves' hyperthyroidism and ophthalmopathy.

The source was peripheral blood mononuclear cells (PBMCs), collected at new diagnosis, from a patient treated with antithyroid drugs. The receptors derive from a woman under 30 with Graves disease. CDR3s include the opening cysteine and the closing phenylalanine or tryptophan. The order of the fields is J gene, clone size, D gene, V gene, CDR3 protein, CDR3 DNA. A D gene is named only where the DNA matches it firmly. Part of the rows lack a size; the others show once, few, many or a class for expanded clones.

TRBJ1-1,once,NA,TRBV30,CAWSVSSHSGEAFF,TGTGCCTGGAGTGTATCTTCACACTCCGGAGAAGCTTTCTTT
TRBJ1-3,few,TRBD1,TRBV27,CASSLSWAGGSGNTIYF,TGTGCCAGCAGTTTATCTTGGGCAGGGGGCTCTGGAAACACCATATATTTT
TRBJ2-5,few,NA,TRBV12-3/TRBV12-4,CASSPTRLETQYF,TGTGCCAGCAGTCCCACCCGACTAGAGACCCAGTACTTC
TRBJ2-3,many,TRBD2,TRBV18,CASSPLTSGKGTDTQYF,TGTGCCAGCTCACCGTTGACAAGCGGGAAAGGCACAGATACGCAGTATTTT
TRBJ1-1,many,TRBD1,TRBV11-2,CASSLQGAYTEAFF,TGTGCCAGCAGTCTACAGGGGGCATACACTGAAGCTTTCTTT
TRBJ2-7,NA,NA,TRBV27,CASSLSRNYEQYF,TGTGCCAGCAGTTTATCCAGAAACTACGAGCAGTACTTC
TRBJ1-2,few,NA,TRBV15,CATSARGHGYTF,TGTGCCACCAGTGCCAGGGGCCATGGCTACACCTTC
TRBJ2-2,NA,TRBD2,TRBV9,CASSVPPSGIPTGELFF,TGTGCCAGCAGCGTACCTCCTAGCGGGATTCCCACCGGGGAGCTGTTTTTT
TRBJ2-1,few,TRBD2,TRBV5-1,CASSLGGTSGRKDEQFF,TGCGCCAGCAGCTTAGGGGGGACTAGCGGGAGGAAGGATGAGCAGTTCTTC
TRBJ1-5,many,NA,TRBV11-2,CASSQEWGLSSYSNQPQHF,TGTGCCAGCAGTCAAGAATGGGGGTTATCGAGTTATAGCAATCAGCCCCAGCATTTT
TRBJ1-3,NA,NA,TRBV6-4,CASSDSISPGNTIYF,TGTGCCAGCAGTGACTCGATCAGCCCGGGAAACACCATATATTTT
TRBJ2-2,many,NA,TRBV3-1,CASSQVVVSGELFF,TGTGCCAGCAGCCAAGTCGTTGTCAGCGGGGAGCTGTTTTTT
TRBJ2-3,few,NA,TRBV6-1,CASSPRDGTDTQYF,TGTGCCAGCAGCCCCCGGGACGGCACAGATACGCAGTATTTT
TRBJ1-2,many,NA,TRBV30,CAWTVRGRTANYGYTF,TGTGCCTGGACCGTCAGGGGTCGAACCGCTAACTATGGCTACACCTTC
TRBJ1-2,NA,NA,TRBV15,CATSRDFIGCTF,TGTGCCACCAGCAGAGATTTCATCGGCTGCACCTTC
TRBJ1-1,many,NA,TRBV5-5,CASSLAWGALGTEAFF,TGTGCCAGCAGCTTGGCTTGGGGGGCTCTGGGCACTGAAGCTTTCTTT
TRBJ1-4,many,NA,TRBV6-5,CASSLVYGQNNEKLFF,TGTGCCAGCAGTTTGGTGTATGGGCAGAATAATGAAAAACTGTTTTTT
TRBJ2-3,many,NA,TRBV7-9,CASSPTADRPGTDTQYF,TGTGCCAGCAGCCCCACCGCCGACAGGCCGGGGACAGATACGCAGTATTTT
TRBJ2-2,many,TRBD2,TRBV6-2/TRBV6-3,CASSYPSGLNTGELFF,TGTGCCAGCAGTTATCCTAGCGGGTTGAACACCGGGGAGCTGTTTTTT
TRBJ2-2,many,TRBD1,TRBV20-1,CSARRSDRPNTGELFF,TGCAGTGCTCGACGATCGGACAGGCCGAACACCGGGGAGCTGTTTTTT
TRBJ2-4,NA,TRBD1,TRBV12-3/TRBV12-4,CASGTGGMDIQYF,TGTGCCAGCGGGACAGGGGGTATGGACATTCAGTACTTC
TRBJ1-5,NA,NA,TRBV6-2/TRBV6-3,CASRDGAATYSNQPQHF,TGTGCCAGCAGAGACGGGGCCGCAACCTATAGCAATCAGCCCCAGCATTTT
TRBJ2-2,many,TRBD1,TRBV14,CASSQGYGTGLNTGELFF,TGTGCCAGCAGCCAAGGTTACGGGACAGGCCTGAACACCGGGGAGCTGTTTTTT
TRBJ2-1,NA,NA,TRBV5-4,CASSSDVAYNEQFF,TGTGCCAGCAGCTCAGACGTCGCCTACAATGAGCAGTTCTTC
TRBJ1-1,many,TRBD1,TRBV6-5,CASSYSLTPRQGAGNTEAFF,TGTGCCAGCAGTTACTCTCTTACCCCGAGACAGGGGGCGGGAAACACTGAAGCTTTCTTT
TRBJ1-1,many,NA,TRBV20-1,CSARGSSGWTEAFF,TGCAGTGCTAGAGGGAGTTCGGGGTGGACTGAAGCTTTCTTT
TRBJ1-1,few,NA,TRBV10-3,CAISEGLGVGGTEAFF,TGTGCCATCAGTGAGGGTTTGGGGGTGGGGGGGACTGAAGCTTTCTTT
TRBJ1-1,NA,TRBD1,TRBV7-2,CASSLVWTGRTEAFF,TGTGCCAGCAGCTTAGTTTGGACAGGGAGGACTGAAGCTTTCTTT
TRBJ2-2,NA,TRBD2,TRBV5-4,CASCSLGTSGYTGELFF,TGTGCCAGCTGCTCGCTGGGGACTAGCGGCTACACCGGGGAGCTGTTTTTT
TRBJ2-1,many,TRBD1,TRBV7-3,CASSSLGTGYEQFF,TGTGCCAGCAGCTCCCTCGGGACAGGGTATGAGCAGTTCTTC
TRBJ1-1,many,NA,TRBV6-1,CASSEAVDTEAFF,TGTGCCAGCAGTGAAGCGGTAGACACTGAAGCTTTCTTT
TRBJ2-2,many,NA,TRBV12-5,CASGLVLDPQNTGELFF,TGTGCTAGTGGTTTGGTTCTCGACCCCCAGAACACCGGGGAGCTGTTTTTT
TRBJ2-1,many,NA,TRBV29-1,CSVVGNPSYNEQFF,TGCAGCGTTGTGGGCAACCCATCCTACAATGAGCAGTTCTTC
TRBJ2-3,NA,TRBD1,TRBV5-4,CASSSLRQGVTDTQYF,TGTGCCAGCAGCTCGCTGAGACAGGGGGTTACAGATACGCAGTATTTT
TRBJ1-2,NA,TRBD1,TRBV5-1,CASSSLPGQGNVNYGYTF,TGCGCCAGCAGCTCATTACCGGGACAGGGAAACGTTAACTATGGCTACACCTTC
TRBJ2-2,many,NA,TRBV28,CASSRGLPGELFF,TGTGCCAGCAGTCGAGGTCTCCCCGGGGAGCTGTTTTTT
TRBJ2-1,few,NA,TRBV6-1,CATKASLLNEQFF,TGTGCCACCAAGGCTAGTTTGCTTAATGAGCAGTTCTTC
TRBJ2-1,NA,NA,TRBV20-1,CSARGVSYEGGYNEQFF,TGCAGTGCTAGGGGGGTGTCATACGAGGGGGGCTACAATGAGCAGTTCTTC
TRBJ1-1,once,NA,TRBV6-5,CASSYLGEAFF,TGTGCCAGCAGTTACCTAGGTGAAGCTTTCTTT
TRBJ2-5,many,TRBD2,TRBV20-1,CSASWGLYDQETQYF,TGCAGTGCTAGTTGGGGACTATACGACCAAGAGACCCAGTACTTC